A selection of T cell receptor beta chains follows, all from one sample in a study of Japanese encephalitis immunity and Zika vaccine responses. Using its own MiXCR run on the 5' RACE reads, TCRdb lists one record per CDR3 protein. The table shows 350 to 450 distinct CDR3 sequences, with 3.6% occurring only once. Here the sequenced sample was antigen-activated CD4+ T cells from blood, cultured, taken during a Zika inactivated vaccine study. The source is an adult man who received an inactivated Zika virus vaccine. The CDR3 runs from the conserved cysteine through the conserved F or W. Each record gives: CDR3 DNA, CDR3 protein, D gene, V gene, clone size, J gene. The D gene is left open where the match is weak. Clone size is not always given. Where it is, it says once, few, many or a class for expanded clones.

DNA: TGCGCCAGCAGCTTATATCGGGGGGATGACTATGGCTACACCTTC; CDR3: CASSLYRGDDYGYTF; D: -; V: TRBV4-3; size: large; J: TRBJ1-2
DNA: TGCGCCAGCAGCCAAGTCGCAGTGAACACTGAAGCTTTCTTT; CDR3: CASSQVAVNTEAFF; D: -; V: TRBV4-3; size: medium-sized; J: TRBJ1-1
DNA: TGCGCCAGCAGCCAAGTTCTAGGGGCAGATACGCAGTATTTT; CDR3: CASSQVLGADTQYF; D: -; V: TRBV4-3; size: medium-sized; J: TRBJ2-3
DNA: TGCAGTGCGAAGCATTACGATACGCAGTATTTT; CDR3: CSAKHYDTQYF; D: -; V: TRBV20-1; size: -; J: TRBJ2-3
DNA: TGCGCCAGCAGCCAAGGAGAAGTGGGGGACAGGACCTACGAGCAGTACTTC; CDR3: CASSQGEVGDRTYEQYF; D: TRBD1; V: TRBV4-3; size: large; J: TRBJ2-7
DNA: TGCGCCAGCAGCCAAGGACTAGATGGGACCCTCTCCTACGAGCAGTACTTC; CDR3: CASSQGLDGTLSYEQYF; D: -; V: TRBV4-3; size: medium-sized; J: TRBJ2-7
DNA: TGTGCCAGCAGCCAAGCGGGGGGGCGAAGTGAGCAGTTCTTC; CDR3: CASSQAGGRSEQFF; D: TRBD2; V: TRBV3-1; size: medium-sized; J: TRBJ2-1
DNA: TGTGCCACCAGCGTCCCGGGACAGGGTTTCTATGGCTACACCTTC; CDR3: CATSVPGQGFYGYTF; D: TRBD1; V: TRBV15; size: medium-sized; J: TRBJ1-2
DNA: TGTGCCAGCAGCGGGGGAGGGGGCACTGAAGCTTTCTTT; CDR3: CASSGGGGTEAFF; D: -; V: TRBV7-9; size: large; J: TRBJ1-1
DNA: TGTGCCAGCAGCCCAGGGACCCTCCGCGGGGAGCTGTTTTTT; CDR3: CASSPGTLRGELFF; D: -; V: TRBV11-2; size: large; J: TRBJ2-2
DNA: TGTGCCAGCAGTCCCCGGGACAGGATAAGAGAGACCCAGTACTTC; CDR3: CASSPRDRIRETQYF; D: TRBD1; V: TRBV7-9; size: large; J: TRBJ2-5
DNA: TGTGCCAGCAGCGTCACCGCCTACTCCTCCGGGACAGAAAATGGCTACACCTTC; CDR3: CASSVTAYSSGTENGYTF; D: TRBD1; V: TRBV6-6; size: medium-sized; J: TRBJ1-2
DNA: TGTGCCAGCAGGCCCACGACTTCACTGACGGTGTATAGCAATCAGCCCCAGCATTTT; CDR3: CASRPTTSLTVYSNQPQHF; D: -; V: TRBV6-2/TRBV6-3; size: -; J: TRBJ1-5
DNA: TGCGCCAGCAGCCTAGCGGGGGAGACAGATACGCAGTATTTT; CDR3: CASSLAGETDTQYF; D: TRBD2; V: TRBV4-3; size: large; J: TRBJ2-3
DNA: TGTGCCAGCAGTTACTCTACCCCAAGGGACACTGAAGCTTTCTTT; CDR3: CASSYSTPRDTEAFF; D: -; V: TRBV6-5; size: large; J: TRBJ1-1
DNA: TGTGCCAGCAGTGAATGGACGGGGTTAGCGGTAGATACGCAGTATTTT; CDR3: CASSEWTGLAVDTQYF; D: -; V: TRBV25-1; size: large; J: TRBJ2-3
DNA: TGCGCCAGCAGCCAAAGTGGCAGGGGGTACGAGCAGTACTTC; CDR3: CASSQSGRGYEQYF; D: TRBD1; V: TRBV4-3; size: large; J: TRBJ2-7
DNA: TGCGCCAGCAGCCAAGATTCGGCGGGGGGCTCGGGTACGCAGTATTTT; CDR3: CASSQDSAGGSGTQYF; D: TRBD2; V: TRBV4-3; size: many; J: TRBJ2-3
DNA: TGCAGTGCTAGTTTTTCTGGACCCGGACACTACTACGAGCAGTACTTC; CDR3: CSASFSGPGHYYEQYF; D: -; V: TRBV20-1; size: large; J: TRBJ2-7
DNA: TGTGCCAGCAGTCTCCCCCTACAGGGAACCCAGTACTTC; CDR3: CASSLPLQGTQYF; D: -; V: TRBV5-6; size: many; J: TRBJ2-5
DNA: TGCGCCAGCGGGGTAGGAGGACAGGGTGACAATGAGCAGTTCTTC; CDR3: CASGVGGQGDNEQFF; D: TRBD1; V: TRBV4-3; size: medium-sized; J: TRBJ2-1
DNA: TGTGCCACGGGACACCCGAACACCGGGGAGCTGTTTTTT; CDR3: CATGHPNTGELFF; D: -; V: TRBV24-1; size: medium-sized; J: TRBJ2-2
DNA: TGTGCCAGCACCCAATTTGAGGCCAATGAGCAGTTCTTC; CDR3: CASTQFEANEQFF; D: -; V: TRBV12-3/TRBV12-4; size: large; J: TRBJ2-1
DNA: TGCGCCAGCAGCCAAGATCTGGGGGATCGAGGTTGGGAAAAACTGTTTTTT; CDR3: CASSQDLGDRGWEKLFF; D: -; V: TRBV4-3; size: few; J: TRBJ1-4
DNA: TGCGCCAGCAGCCACGCCGGCGCAGGGGAGTTGGGCTACACCTTC; CDR3: CASSHAGAGELGYTF; D: -; V: TRBV4-3; size: medium-sized; J: TRBJ1-2
DNA: TGTGCCAGCAGTGGCGGGACAGGCTTTAGAAATCAGCCCCAGCATTTT; CDR3: CASSGGTGFRNQPQHF; D: TRBD1; V: TRBV6-1; size: medium-sized; J: TRBJ1-5
DNA: TGTGCCAGCAGCTTAGGGGACTACGAGCAGTACTTC; CDR3: CASSLGDYEQYF; D: -; V: TRBV11-1; size: many; J: TRBJ2-7
DNA: TGCGCCAGCAGCCAAGAAAGGCGTTCGCGGGGGAACACTGAAGCTTTCTTT; CDR3: CASSQERRSRGNTEAFF; D: -; V: TRBV4-1; size: medium-sized; J: TRBJ1-1
DNA: TGCGCCAGACGGAGCTCCTACGAGCAGTACTTC; CDR3: CARRSSYEQYF; D: -; V: TRBV10-1; size: medium-sized; J: TRBJ2-7
DNA: TGCGCCAGCAGTGTAGAAGGCAATCAGCCCCAGCATTTT; CDR3: CASSVEGNQPQHF; D: -; V: TRBV5-1; size: hyperexpanded; J: TRBJ1-5
DNA: TGTGCCAGGGGCGACGAGACCGGTGGAGAGACCCAGTACTTC; CDR3: CARGDETGGETQYF; D: -; V: TRBV28; size: large; J: TRBJ2-5
DNA: TGCGCCAGCAGCCTAGAAGCGGGACAGGGGGTCTATGGCTACACCTTC; CDR3: CASSLEAGQGVYGYTF; D: TRBD1; V: TRBV4-3; size: medium-sized; J: TRBJ1-2
DNA: TGCGCCAGCAGCCAAGTTGGGGGTACTGAAGCTTTCTTT; CDR3: CASSQVGGTEAFF; D: -; V: TRBV4-3; size: hyperexpanded; J: TRBJ1-1
DNA: TGTGCCATCAGTGAGACACAGAACACTGAAGCTTTCTTT; CDR3: CAISETQNTEAFF; D: -; V: TRBV10-3; size: medium-sized; J: TRBJ1-1
DNA: TGCAGTGCTAGAGTAGCGGGGGTGTACACCGGGGAGCTGTTTTTT; CDR3: CSARVAGVYTGELFF; D: TRBD2; V: TRBV20-1; size: medium-sized; J: TRBJ2-2
DNA: TGTGCCGCCAGCACGAGGGTAGAGACCCAGTACTTC; CDR3: CAASTRVETQYF; D: -; V: TRBV28; size: -; J: TRBJ2-5
DNA: TGCGCCAGCAGCCAACGGGGGCTGGACACCGGGGAGCTGTTTTTT; CDR3: CASSQRGLDTGELFF; D: -; V: TRBV4-3; size: large; J: TRBJ2-2
DNA: TGTGCCAGCAGCTTAGCGGGGGAGACCCAGTACTTC; CDR3: CASSLAGETQYF; D: -; V: TRBV7-6; size: large; J: TRBJ2-5
DNA: TGCGCCAGCAGCCACGTAGCGGGGGGGCCATACAATGAGCAGTTCTTC; CDR3: CASSHVAGGPYNEQFF; D: TRBD2; V: TRBV4-3; size: large; J: TRBJ2-1
DNA: TGCGCCAGCAGCCGATCAGGGACTACAGGGGACCCCTACGAGCAGTACTTC; CDR3: CASSRSGTTGDPYEQYF; D: -; V: TRBV4-3; size: large; J: TRBJ2-7
DNA: TGTGCCAGCTCACCACAGGCTAGCGGGGGGGGCGCTTACGAGCAGTACTTC; CDR3: CASSPQASGGGAYEQYF; D: TRBD2; V: TRBV18; size: medium-sized; J: TRBJ2-7
DNA: TGCACCAGCAGCCAAGAATTATCCCGATGGCTAGCGGTCCCCAGGGCCCAGTACTTC; CDR3: CTSSQELSRWLAVPRAQYF; D: -; V: TRBV1; size: many; J: TRBJ2-5
DNA: TGCGCCAGCAGCCATATCGGAGGAAAAAACATTCAGTACTTC; CDR3: CASSHIGGKNIQYF; D: -; V: TRBV4-3; size: medium-sized; J: TRBJ2-4
DNA: TGCGCCAGCAGCCAATCCCGACAGGGCTACACCTTC; CDR3: CASSQSRQGYTF; D: -; V: TRBV4-3; size: medium-sized; J: TRBJ1-2
DNA: TGCGCCAGCAGCCACGCCGACAGGCGGTCGAACACTGAAGCTTTCTTT; CDR3: CASSHADRRSNTEAFF; D: -; V: TRBV4-3; size: medium-sized; J: TRBJ1-1
DNA: TGCAGTGCTCCTTCTCCCTTTGGAGCCAAAAACATTCAGTACTTC; CDR3: CSAPSPFGAKNIQYF; D: -; V: TRBV20-1; size: medium-sized; J: TRBJ2-4
DNA: TGTGCCAGCAGCCCAAATATCGGGACTAGCGGGGGGGGTGAGCAGTTCTTC; CDR3: CASSPNIGTSGGGEQFF; D: TRBD2; V: TRBV9; size: -; J: TRBJ2-1
DNA: TGTGCCAGCAGCTCCCCCTTGACCCGGGGGGGCCAGAAAGATACGCAGTATTTT; CDR3: CASSSPLTRGGQKDTQYF; D: TRBD2; V: TRBV5-4; size: medium-sized; J: TRBJ2-3
DNA: TGTGCCAGCAGCCGCACCGGGACAGACTATGGCTACACCTTC; CDR3: CASSRTGTDYGYTF; D: TRBD1; V: TRBV7-9; size: medium-sized; J: TRBJ1-2
DNA: TGCGCCAGCAGCCAAGTGGAGGAGTATAATTCACCCCTCCACTTT; CDR3: CASSQVEEYNSPLHF; D: -; V: TRBV4-3; size: large; J: TRBJ1-6
DNA: TGTGCCAGCAGTTTTCAGGGGGGAGAAGATACGCAGTATTTT; CDR3: CASSFQGGEDTQYF; D: -; V: TRBV12-3/TRBV12-4; size: large; J: TRBJ2-3
DNA: TGCGCCAGCAGCCAATTTACCGGGACTAGCGGATACAATGAGCAGTTCTTC; CDR3: CASSQFTGTSGYNEQFF; D: TRBD2; V: TRBV4-3; size: large; J: TRBJ2-1
DNA: TGTGCCAGCAGCTTACAGAGGTCTCGCGACTCTAATCCAATAATCCAATCTGGGGCCAACGTCCTGACTTTC; CDR3: CASSLQRSRDSNPIIQSGANVLTF; D: -; V: TRBV11-2; size: large; J: TRBJ2-6
DNA: TGTGCCAGCAGTTTAGCGCGATCGAACACTGAAGCTTTCTTT; CDR3: CASSLARSNTEAFF; D: -; V: TRBV28; size: medium-sized; J: TRBJ1-1